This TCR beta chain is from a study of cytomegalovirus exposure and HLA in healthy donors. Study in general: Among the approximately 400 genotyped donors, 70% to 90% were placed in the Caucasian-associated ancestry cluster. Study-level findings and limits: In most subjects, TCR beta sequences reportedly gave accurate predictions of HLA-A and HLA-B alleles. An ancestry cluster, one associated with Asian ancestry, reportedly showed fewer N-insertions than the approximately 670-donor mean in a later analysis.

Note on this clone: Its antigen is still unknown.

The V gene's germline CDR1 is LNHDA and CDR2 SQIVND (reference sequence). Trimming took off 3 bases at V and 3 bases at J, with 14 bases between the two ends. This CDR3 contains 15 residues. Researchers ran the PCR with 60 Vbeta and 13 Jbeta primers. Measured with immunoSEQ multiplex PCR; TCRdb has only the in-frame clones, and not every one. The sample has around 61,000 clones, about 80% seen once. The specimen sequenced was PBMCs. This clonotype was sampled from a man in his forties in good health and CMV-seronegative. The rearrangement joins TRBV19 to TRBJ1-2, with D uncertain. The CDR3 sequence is CASSILWSQDYGYTF. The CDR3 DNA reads TGTGCCAGTAGTATCCTTTGGTCGCAGGACTATGGCTACACCTTC.